One sample yielded the 20 T cell receptor beta chains listed below, sequenced in a study of CD8 T cells in ankylosing spondylitis. TCRdb redid the calling of the 5' RACE reads with MiXCR, one entry per CDR3 protein. In the table there are approximately 140,000 distinct CDR3 sequences, 40% to 50% of which are singletons. Sequencing was carried out using synovial fluid, either unsorted or a sorted T cell fraction (not recorded which). The receptors were sampled from a male donor with ankylosing spondylitis.

The chain carries TRBV29-1 and TRBJ2-1, with TRBD2 identical over 9 bases. The CDR3 spans 15 residues. J gave up 8 bases and V 0 bases, and 8 bases lay outside the gene matches. Germline V gene sequence: CDR1 SQVTM, CDR2 ANQGSEA. The CDR3, as DNA: TGCAGCGTTGAAGAGATAGCGGGAGTATGTGATGAGCAGTTCTTC. It yields the protein CSVEEIAGVCDEQFF.

The chain has TRBV10-3 and TRBJ1-2; 7 nucleotides agree with TRBD1. This CDR3 contains 15 residues. Trimming removed 2 bases from V and 3 bases from J; junction bases left unmatched: 6. The germline CDR1 and CDR2 sequences are ENHRY and SYGVKD. CDR3 in amino acids: CAISEPRQGDYGYTF. CDR3 DNA sequence: TGTGCCATCAGTGAGCCCCGACAGGGTGACTATGGCTACACCTTC.

The chain combines TRBV10-3 with TRBJ1-5; D uncertain. V was pared by 5 bases and J by 7 bases, with 12 bases between. Germline values: CDR1 ENHRY, CDR2 SYGVKD. CDR3 length: 13 amino acids. For the CDR3, the DNA is TGTGCCATCAGTACCTCTTGGGAACAGCCCCAGCATTTT. The encoded protein is CAISTSWEQPQHF.

This rearrangement joins TRBV10-3 to TRBJ2-1, with D perhaps TRBD1 or TRBD2 (5 bases each). V lost 0 bases, J lost 15 bases, and 15 bases lay in between. This CDR3 region has 13 residues. The V gene's germline CDR1 is ENHRY and CDR2 SYGVKD. The CDR3 DNA follows: TGTGCCATCAGTGAGTCGGTCGGGGCTAGTCCGTTCTTC. Translated: CAISESVGASPFF.

The rearrangement links TRBV12-3 or TRBV12-4 to TRBJ2-1; D is uncertain. The CDR3 extends over 15 amino acids. Trimming took off 3 bases at V and 0 bases at J, with 9 bases between the two ends. The CDR3 reads CASSFDVGSYNEQFF. Here the CDR3 DNA reads TGTGCCAGCAGTTTCGATGTGGGCTCCTACAATGAGCAGTTCTTC.

This chain links TRBV4-3 with TRBJ2-2; D assignment may be TRBD1 or TRBD2 (5 bases each). The CDR3 consists of 17 residues. From germline, CDR1 is LGHNA and CDR2 YSLEER. V lost 1 base and J 5 bases, leaving 17 bases between the germline ends. The chain's CDR3 is CASSQAFLGEKTGELFF. The CDR3 bases are TGCGCCAGCAGCCAAGCGTTTTTGGGGGAAAAGACCGGGGAGCTGTTTTTT.

This clonotype was found many times. The rearrangement uses TRBV2 and TRBJ1-3; no clear D gene. CDR1 and CDR2 (germline): SNHLY, FYNNEI. The length of the CDR3 is 16 residues. V lost 11 bases and J lost 0, with 20 bases in between. The DNA of the CDR3 is TGTGCCTTAGGGATGGACCCTCTGACCTCTGGAAACACCATATATTTT. It yields the protein CALGMDPLTSGNTIYF.

V and J are TRBV15 and TRBJ1-1, with D possibly matching TRBD1 (6 bases). Germline CDR1 and CDR2: LNHNV and YYDKDF (reference sequence). The CDR3 loop spans 15 amino acids. Trimming pared 0 bases from V and 3 bases from J, leaving 11 bases between. The CDR3 spells CATSRDAGEDTEAFF. CDR3 nucleotides: TGTGCCACCAGCAGAGATGCAGGGGAGGACACTGAAGCTTTCTTT.

V usage is TRBV12-3 or TRBV12-4 and J usage is TRBJ2-5; the match to TRBD2 covers 13 bases. This CDR3 spans 15 amino acids. The junction had 4 bases not matched to a gene; V was cut back by 5 bases and J by 4 bases. Here the CDR3 DNA reads TGTGCCAGCAGTGTCGGGACTAGCGGGATAGAGACCCAGTACTTC. Translating gives CASSVGTSGIETQYF.

This clonotype was observed many times. The chain carries TRBV5-6 and TRBJ2-1; 12 positions match TRBD1. Germline V gives CDR1 SGHDT, CDR2 YYEEEE. V lost 0 bases, J lost 9 bases, and 4 bases stayed unmatched. CDR3 length: 15 amino acids. As DNA, the CDR3 is TGTGCCAGCAGCTTGGCCGGGACAGGGGGCGGTGAGCAGTTCTTC. Protein: CASSLAGTGGGEQFF. Filled out from reference TRBV5-6 and TRBJ2-1, the complete variable domain reads DAGVTQSPTHLIKTRGQQVTLRCSPKSGHDTVSWYQQALGQGPQFIFQYYEEEERQRGNFPDRFSGHQFPNYSSELNVNALLLGDSALYLCASSLAGTGGGEQFFGPGTRLTVL.

The CDR3 DNA reads as TGTGCCAGCAGTTTTCTCCCGTCCCAAGAGACCCAGTACTTC. This codes for CASSFLPSQETQYF. The chain has TRBV12-3 or TRBV12-4 and TRBJ2-5, with D unresolved. This CDR3 is built from 14 residues. V was shortened by 3 bases and J by 1 base, with 9 bases between the two germline ends.

This chain uses TRBV3-1 with TRBJ2-1; D unresolved. The CDR3 consists of 14 residues. Per germline, CDR1 LGHDT and CDR2 YNNKEL (reference sequence). Trimming stripped 0 bases from V and 8 bases from J, with 11 bases between. CDR3 DNA: TGTGCCAGCAGCCAAGATCTAGGTTGGGATGAGCAGTTCTTC. It encodes CASSQDLGWDEQFF.

This clonotype came up a few times. The chain employs TRBV18 and TRBJ1-2; D not certain. The ends were cut back, 6 bases at V and 2 bases at J, with 13 bases in the middle. Germline V gene lookup returns CDR1 KGHSH and CDR2 LQKENI. This CDR3 contains 14 residues. In DNA, the CDR3 is TGTGCCAGCTCCCTATTTTGGCGAAACTATGGCTACACCTTC. Translating gives CASSLFWRNYGYTF.

The chain links TRBV7-2 to TRBJ1-2; 9 bases match TRBD1. This CDR3 is 17 amino acids long. The V segment lost 7 bases and the J segment 5 bases; nucleotides outside the gene matches: 17. Germline loops: CDR1 SGHTA, CDR2 FQGNSA. CDR3 bases: TGTGCCAGCACCACTCCGGGGACAGGGCCTCTACTGTATGGCTACACCTTC. Its protein is CASTTPGTGPLLYGYTF.

This sequence joins TRBV24-1 and TRBJ2-1, with 10 bases fitting TRBD2. Germline V CDR1 and CDR2: KGHDR, SFDVKD. The CDR3 is made up of 15 amino acids. V gave up 9 bases and J gave up 10 bases; unmatched junction bases: 14. The CDR3 protein is CATGGTSAFRGEQFF. CDR3 nucleotide sequence: TGTGCCACCGGGGGGACTAGCGCTTTCCGGGGGGAGCAGTTCTTC.

This sequence joins TRBV21-1 and TRBJ1-2; the D call TRBD1 from the table was never checked on the DNA. TRBV21-1 is a pseudogene. The CDR3 totals 16 residues. CDR3 loop: CASSAQTGRFNYGYTF. The CDR3 region has the DNA TGTGCCAGCAGCGCCCAGACAGGGCGGTTTAACTATGGCTACACCTTC.

There are many counts of this clonotype. The chain recombines TRBV28 with TRBJ2-1, with 11 bases lining up with TRBD2. The germline V gene has CDR1 MDHEN and CDR2 SYDVKM. The CDR3 is 15 residues long. V was clipped by 2 bases and J by 5 bases; unmatched bases: 2. CDR3 nucleotides: TGTGCCAGCAGTTTAGGGACTAGCGGAAACAATGAGCAGTTCTTC. Protein: CASSLGTSGNNEQFF.

Only one count was recorded for this clonotype. The V call is TRBV5-1, the J call TRBJ2-3, with D tentatively TRBD2 (6 bases). The germline CDR1 and CDR2 sequences are SGHRS and YFSETQ. V dropped 2 bases and J dropped 6 bases, with 19 bases sitting between them. The CDR3 length is 16 residues. DNA of the CDR3: TGCGCCAGCAGCTTTCTAGGAGGGCACTATGAGGATACGCAGTATTTT. Encoded protein: CASSFLGGHYEDTQYF.

The chain is built from TRBV4-1 and TRBJ1-1, with D possibly being TRBD1 (5 bases). The V gene lost 4 bases and the J gene lost 5 bases, with 11 bases spanning the gap. Germline V CDR1 and CDR2: MGHRA, YSYEKL. The CDR3 contains 13 residues. CDR3 loop: CASSRQGLTEAFF. CDR3 bases: TGCGCCAGCAGCCGTCAGGGTTTAACTGAAGCTTTCTTT.

There are a few counts of this clonotype. V gene TRBV3-1 combines with J gene TRBJ2-7; TRBD1 is a possible D gene (6 bases). From germline, CDR1 is LGHDT and CDR2 YNNKEL (reference sequence). V lost 0 bases and J lost 2, with 20 bases in between. This CDR3 contains 18 residues. The CDR3 DNA sequence: TGTGCCAGCAGCCAAGAAGGGGGTTGGTGGCCCGACCCCTACGAGCAGTACTTC. Translation gives CASSQEGGWWPDPYEQYF.